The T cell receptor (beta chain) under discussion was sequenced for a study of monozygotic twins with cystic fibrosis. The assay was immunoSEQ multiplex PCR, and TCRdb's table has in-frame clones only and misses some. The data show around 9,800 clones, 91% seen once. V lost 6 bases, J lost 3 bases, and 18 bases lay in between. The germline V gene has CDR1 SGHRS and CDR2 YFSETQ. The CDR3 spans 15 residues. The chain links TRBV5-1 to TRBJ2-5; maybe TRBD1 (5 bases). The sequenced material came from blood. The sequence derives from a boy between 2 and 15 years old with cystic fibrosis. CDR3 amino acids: CASTIYAGFEETQYF. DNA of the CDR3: TGCGCCAGCACCATCTACGCAGGGTTTGAAGAGACCCAGTACTTC.